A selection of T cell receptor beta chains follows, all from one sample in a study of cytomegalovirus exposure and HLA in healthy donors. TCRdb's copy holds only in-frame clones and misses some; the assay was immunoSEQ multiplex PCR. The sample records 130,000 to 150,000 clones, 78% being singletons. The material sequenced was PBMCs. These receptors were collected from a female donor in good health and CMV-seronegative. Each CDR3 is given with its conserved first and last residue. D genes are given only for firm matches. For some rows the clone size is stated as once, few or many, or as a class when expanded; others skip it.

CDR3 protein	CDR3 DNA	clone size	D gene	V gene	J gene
CASSLGLRGVGGYTF	TGTGCCAGCAGCTTAGGACTCCGGGGGGTTGGGGGCTACACCTTC	.	.	TRBV5-4	TRBJ1-2
CASRPGLADLTYNEQFF	TGTGCCAGCAGGCCGGGACTAGCCGACCTTACCTACAATGAGCAGTTCTTC	.	TRBD2	TRBV28	TRBJ2-1
CASSYLNTEAFF	TGTGCCAGCAGTTACTTAAACACTGAAGCTTTCTTT	.	.	TRBV6-6	TRBJ1-1
CASSKIAFFHGGQSSYEQYF	TGTGCCAGTAGTAAGATTGCCTTTTTTCATGGGGGACAGAGCTCCTACGAGCAGTACTTC	.	TRBD1	TRBV19	TRBJ2-7
CASSEAFTVSGNTIYF	TGTGCCAGCAGTGAAGCTTTCACAGTCTCTGGAAACACCATATATTTT	.	.	TRBV6-1	TRBJ1-3
CATDRLPFSGANVLTF	TGTGCCACCGACAGGTTACCTTTCTCTGGGGCCAACGTCCTGACTTTC	.	.	TRBV19	TRBJ2-6
CASSFPGGPLDEQFF	TGTGCCAGCAGCTTCCCGGGGGGGCCTCTGGATGAGCAGTTCTTC	.	TRBD2	TRBV5-6	TRBJ2-1
CAFRNRAVTETQYF	TGTGCCTTCAGAAACAGGGCCGTGACAGAGACCCAGTACTTC	.	.	TRBV30	TRBJ2-5
CASSLGAGTGSLVDGYTF	TGTGCCAGCAGCTTAGGGGCCGGGACAGGGTCCCTAGTGGATGGCTACACCTTC	.	TRBD1	TRBV11-1	TRBJ1-2
CASSLRGSIYGYTF	TGCGCCAGCAGCTTGAGGGGCAGCATTTATGGCTACACCTTC	.	.	TRBV5-1	TRBJ1-2
CASRGWTGGSDSTEAFF	TGTGCCAGCAGGGGATGGACAGGGGGCTCAGATAGTACTGAAGCTTTCTTT	.	TRBD1	TRBV27	TRBJ1-1
CASSGPGVVTTNEKLFF	TGTGCCAGCAGCGGCCCCGGGGTGGTGACAACTAATGAAAAACTGTTTTTT	.	.	TRBV7-9	TRBJ1-4
CASSLAGRQETQYF	TGCGCCAGCAGTTTAGCGGGGAGGCAAGAGACCCAGTACTTC	.	TRBD2	TRBV10-2	TRBJ2-5
CASSHLTPGQGRAGELFF	TGCGCCAGCAGCCACCTAACTCCAGGACAGGGGAGAGCCGGGGAGCTGTTTTTT	.	TRBD1	TRBV4-1	TRBJ2-2
CASSLVTAGVEQYF	TGTGCCAGCAGCTTAGTAACGGCGGGAGTGGAGCAGTACTTC	.	TRBD2	TRBV7-2	TRBJ2-7
CASSRNFGLANYGYTF	TGCGCCAGCAGCCGAAATTTCGGGTTAGCTAACTATGGCTACACCTTC	once	.	TRBV4-3	TRBJ1-2
CASSARTGLRRGYTF	TGTGCCAGTAGTGCCCGGACAGGGTTACGTCGGGGCTACACCTTC	.	TRBD1	TRBV19	TRBJ1-2
CASSQTGGETQYF	TGTGCCAGCAGCCAGACCGGGGGTGAGACCCAGTACTTC	.	.	TRBV7-9	TRBJ2-5
CASSPGGQETQYF	TGTGCCAGCAGCCCAGGGGGTCAAGAGACCCAGTACTTC	.	TRBD1	TRBV7-3	TRBJ2-5
CASSFGDRSTEAFF	TGTGCCAGCAGCTTCGGGGACAGGTCTACTGAAGCTTTCTTT	.	TRBD1	TRBV7-2	TRBJ1-1
CASSSFQGTEAFF	TGCGCCAGCAGCTCCTTCCAGGGCACTGAAGCTTTCTTT	few	.	TRBV5-1	TRBJ1-1
CASSATQGTEAFF	TGCGCCAGCAGTGCGACCCAGGGCACTGAAGCTTTCTTT	.	.	TRBV10-2	TRBJ1-1